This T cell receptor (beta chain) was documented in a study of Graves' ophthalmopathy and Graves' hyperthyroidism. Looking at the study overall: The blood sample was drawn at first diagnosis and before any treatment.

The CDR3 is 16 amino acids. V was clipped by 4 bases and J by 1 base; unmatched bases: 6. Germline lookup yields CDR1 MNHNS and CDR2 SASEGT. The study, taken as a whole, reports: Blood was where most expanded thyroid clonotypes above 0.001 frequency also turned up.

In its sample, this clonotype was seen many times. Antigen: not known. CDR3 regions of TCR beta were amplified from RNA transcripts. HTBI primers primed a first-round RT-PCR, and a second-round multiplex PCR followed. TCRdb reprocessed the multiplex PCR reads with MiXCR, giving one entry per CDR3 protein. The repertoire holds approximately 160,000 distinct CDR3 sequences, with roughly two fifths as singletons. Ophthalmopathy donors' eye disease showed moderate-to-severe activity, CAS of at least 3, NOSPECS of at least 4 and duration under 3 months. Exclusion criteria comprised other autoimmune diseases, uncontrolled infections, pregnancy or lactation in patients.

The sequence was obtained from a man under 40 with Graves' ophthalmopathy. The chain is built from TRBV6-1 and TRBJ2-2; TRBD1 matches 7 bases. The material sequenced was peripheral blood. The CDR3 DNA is TGTGCCAGCAGTGGAGAGGGGGCCCTGAACACCGGGGAGCTGTTTTTT. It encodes CASSGEGALNTGELFF.